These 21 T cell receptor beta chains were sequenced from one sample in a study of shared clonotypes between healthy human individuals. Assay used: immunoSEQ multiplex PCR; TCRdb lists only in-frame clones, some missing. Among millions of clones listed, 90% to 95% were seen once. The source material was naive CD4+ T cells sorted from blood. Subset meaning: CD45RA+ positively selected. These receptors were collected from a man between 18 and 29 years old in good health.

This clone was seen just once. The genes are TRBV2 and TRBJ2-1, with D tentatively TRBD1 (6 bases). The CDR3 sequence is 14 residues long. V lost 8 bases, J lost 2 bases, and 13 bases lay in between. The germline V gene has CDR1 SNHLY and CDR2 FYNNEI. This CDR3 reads CASVWDTTYNEQFF. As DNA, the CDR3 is TGTGCCAGCGTATGGGACACAACCTACAATGAGCAGTTCTTC.

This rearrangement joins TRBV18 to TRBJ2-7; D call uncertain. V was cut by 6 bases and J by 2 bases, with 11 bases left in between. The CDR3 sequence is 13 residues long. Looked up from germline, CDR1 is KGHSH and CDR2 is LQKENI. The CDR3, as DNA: TGTGCCAGCTCCACGGCTGAGACCTACGAGCAGTACTTC. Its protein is CASSTAETYEQYF.

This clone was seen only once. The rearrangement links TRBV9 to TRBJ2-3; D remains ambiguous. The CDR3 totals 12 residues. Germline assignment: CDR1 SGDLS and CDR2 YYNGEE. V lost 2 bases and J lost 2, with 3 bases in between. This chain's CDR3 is CASSVTTDTQYF. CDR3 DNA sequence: TGTGCCAGCAGCGTTACCACAGATACGCAGTATTTT. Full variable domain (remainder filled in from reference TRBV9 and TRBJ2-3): DSGVTQTPKHLITATGQRVTLRCSPRSGDLSVYWYQQSLDQGLQFLIQYYNGEERAKGNILERFSAQQFPDLHSELNLSSLELGDSALYFCASSVTTDTQYFGPGTRLTVL.

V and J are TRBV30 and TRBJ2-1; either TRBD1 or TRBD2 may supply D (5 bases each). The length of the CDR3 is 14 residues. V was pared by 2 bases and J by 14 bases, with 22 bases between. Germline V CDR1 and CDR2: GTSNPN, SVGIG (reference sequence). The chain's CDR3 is CAWSFPGRDGRKFF. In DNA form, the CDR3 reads TGTGCCTGGAGTTTCCCGGGCCGGGACGGCCGAAAGTTCTTC.

CDR3 region: CASMTVEGLAAFF. For the CDR3, the DNA is TGTGCCAGCATGACGGTCGAGGGATTAGCGGCTTTCTTT. The chain uses TRBV2 and TRBJ1-1; D uncertain. V was cut by 7 bases and J by 11 bases, with 20 bases left in between. Germline V lookup: CDR1 SNHLY, CDR2 FYNNEI. The CDR3 length is 13 residues. The full variable domain, with the rest looked up from reference TRBV2 and TRBJ1-1, is EPEVTQTPSHQVTQMGQEVILRCVPISNHLYFYWYRQILGQKVEFLVSFYNNEISEKSEIFDDQFSVERPDGSNFTLKIRSTKLEDSAMYFCASMTVEGLAAFFGQGTRLTVV.

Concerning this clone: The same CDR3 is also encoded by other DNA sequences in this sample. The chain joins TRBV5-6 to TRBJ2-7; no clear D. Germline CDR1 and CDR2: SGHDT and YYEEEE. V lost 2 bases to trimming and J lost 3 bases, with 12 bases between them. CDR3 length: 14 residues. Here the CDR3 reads CASSLLGPDYEQYF. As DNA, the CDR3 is TGTGCCAGCAGCTTATTGGGCCCCGACTACGAGCAGTACTTC. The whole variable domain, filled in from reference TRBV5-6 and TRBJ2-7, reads DAGVTQSPTHLIKTRGQQVTLRCSPKSGHDTVSWYQQALGQGPQFIFQYYEEEERQRGNFPDRFSGHQFPNYSSELNVNALLLGDSALYLCASSLLGPDYEQYFGPGTRLTVT.

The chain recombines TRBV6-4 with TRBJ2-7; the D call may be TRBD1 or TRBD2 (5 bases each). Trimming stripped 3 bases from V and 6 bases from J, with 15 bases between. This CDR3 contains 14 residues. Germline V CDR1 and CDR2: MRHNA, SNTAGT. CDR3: CASSEWDGSGEQYF. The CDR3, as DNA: TGTGCCAGCAGTGAGTGGGACGGCTCGGGCGAGCAGTACTTC.

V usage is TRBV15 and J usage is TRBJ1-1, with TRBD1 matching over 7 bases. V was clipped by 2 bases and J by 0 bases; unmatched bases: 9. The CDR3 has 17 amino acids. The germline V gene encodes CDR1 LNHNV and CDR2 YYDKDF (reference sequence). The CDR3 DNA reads TGTGCCACCAGCAGAAGACAGGGTACCGCTATGAACACTGAAGCTTTCTTT. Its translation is CATSRRQGTAMNTEAFF.

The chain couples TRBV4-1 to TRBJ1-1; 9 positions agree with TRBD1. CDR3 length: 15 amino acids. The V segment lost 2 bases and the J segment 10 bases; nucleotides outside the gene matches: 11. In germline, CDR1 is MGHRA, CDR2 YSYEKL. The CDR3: CASSQLSEGQGRAFF. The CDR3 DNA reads TGCGCCAGCAGCCAATTATCGGAGGGACAGGGTAGAGCTTTCTTT.

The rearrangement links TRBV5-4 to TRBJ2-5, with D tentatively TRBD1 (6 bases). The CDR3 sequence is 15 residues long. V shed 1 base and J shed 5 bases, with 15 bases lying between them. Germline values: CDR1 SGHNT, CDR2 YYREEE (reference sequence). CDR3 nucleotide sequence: TGTGCCAGCAGCTTGACAGGGCTTTTATCGGAGACCCAGTACTTC. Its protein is CASSLTGLLSETQYF.

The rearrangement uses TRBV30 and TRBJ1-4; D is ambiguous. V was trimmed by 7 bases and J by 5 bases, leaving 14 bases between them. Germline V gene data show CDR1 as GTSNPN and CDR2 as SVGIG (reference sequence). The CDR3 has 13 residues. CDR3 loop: CASTADGNEKLFF. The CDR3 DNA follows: TGTGCCTCGACCGCCGACGGAAATGAAAAACTGTTTTTT.

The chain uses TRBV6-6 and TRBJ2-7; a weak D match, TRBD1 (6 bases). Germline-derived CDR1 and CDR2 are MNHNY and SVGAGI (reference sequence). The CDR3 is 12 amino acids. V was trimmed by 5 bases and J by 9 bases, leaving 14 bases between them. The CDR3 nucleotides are TGTGCCAGCAGTACAGGACAGTCCGCGCAGTACTTC. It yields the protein CASSTGQSAQYF.

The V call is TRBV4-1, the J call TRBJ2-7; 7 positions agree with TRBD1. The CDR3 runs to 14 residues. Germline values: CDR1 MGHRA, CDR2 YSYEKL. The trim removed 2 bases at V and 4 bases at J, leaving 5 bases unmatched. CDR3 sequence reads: CASSQPDREYEQYF. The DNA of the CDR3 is TGCGCCAGCAGCCAACCCGACAGGGAGTACGAGCAGTACTTC.

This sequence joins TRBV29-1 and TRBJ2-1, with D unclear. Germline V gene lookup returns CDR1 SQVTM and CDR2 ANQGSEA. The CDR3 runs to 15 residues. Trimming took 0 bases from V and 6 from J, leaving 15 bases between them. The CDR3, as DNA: TGCAGCGTTGAAGATGGCTTAATTCCTACCAATGAGCAGTTCTTC. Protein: CSVEDGLIPTNEQFF.

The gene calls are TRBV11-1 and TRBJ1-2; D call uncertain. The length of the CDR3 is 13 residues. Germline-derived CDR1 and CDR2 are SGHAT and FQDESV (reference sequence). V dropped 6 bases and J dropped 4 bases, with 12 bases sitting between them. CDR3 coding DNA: TGTGCCAGCAGAAGAGGGAGCGGCTATGGCTACACCTTC. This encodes CASRRGSGYGYTF.

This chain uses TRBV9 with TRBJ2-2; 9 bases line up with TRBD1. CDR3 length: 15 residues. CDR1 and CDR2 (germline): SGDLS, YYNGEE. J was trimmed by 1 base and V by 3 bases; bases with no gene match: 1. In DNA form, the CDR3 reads TGTGCCAGCAGCGCGGGACAGGGGAACACCGGGGAGCTGTTTTTT. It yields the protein CASSAGQGNTGELFF.

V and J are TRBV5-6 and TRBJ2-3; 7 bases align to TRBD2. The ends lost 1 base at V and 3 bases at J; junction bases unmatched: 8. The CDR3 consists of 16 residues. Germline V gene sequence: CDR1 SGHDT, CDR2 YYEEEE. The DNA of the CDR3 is TGTGCCAGCAGCTTGTATGACCGCGGGGGTACAGATACGCAGTATTTT. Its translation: CASSLYDRGGTDTQYF.

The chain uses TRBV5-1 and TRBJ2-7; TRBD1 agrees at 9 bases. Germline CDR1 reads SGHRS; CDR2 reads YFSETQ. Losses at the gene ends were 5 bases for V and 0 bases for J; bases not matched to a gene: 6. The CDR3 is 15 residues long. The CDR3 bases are TGCGCCAGCAGGACAGGGGGTGCAAACTCCTACGAGCAGTACTTC. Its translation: CASRTGGANSYEQYF.

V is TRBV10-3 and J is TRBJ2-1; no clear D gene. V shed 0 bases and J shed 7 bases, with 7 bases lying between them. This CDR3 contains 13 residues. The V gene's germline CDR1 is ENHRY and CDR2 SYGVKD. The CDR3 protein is CAISESSVNEQFF. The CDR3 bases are TGTGCCATCAGTGAGTCTTCTGTTAATGAGCAGTTCTTC.

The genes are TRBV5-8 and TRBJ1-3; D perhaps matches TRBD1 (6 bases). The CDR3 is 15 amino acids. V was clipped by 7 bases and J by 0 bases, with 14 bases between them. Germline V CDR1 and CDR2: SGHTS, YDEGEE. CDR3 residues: CASGRTARSGNTIYF. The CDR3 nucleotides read TGTGCCAGCGGACGGACAGCCCGCTCTGGAAACACCATATATTTT.

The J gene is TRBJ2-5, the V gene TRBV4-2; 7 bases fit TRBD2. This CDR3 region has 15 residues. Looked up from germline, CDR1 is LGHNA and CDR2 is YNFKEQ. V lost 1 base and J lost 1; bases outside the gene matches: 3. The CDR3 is CASSQGTGGQETQYF. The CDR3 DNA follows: TGTGCCAGCAGCCAAGGGACGGGGGGCCAAGAGACCCAGTACTTC.